This T cell receptor (beta chain) was recorded in a study of response to subunit inactivated influenza vaccine (dated by TCRdb to 2017 to 2018). Concerning the study at large: The study used deep quantitative T cell receptor repertoire profiling to track responses to a trivalent subunit inactivated influenza vaccine.

Ten or more counts support this clonotype. Its antigen remains undetermined. No much larger clone is present one base from it, and per-base qualities are unavailable. Library creation used RT-PCR. Instrument used: Illumina HiSeq 2500. The public reads were reprocessed in TCRdb via fastp at Q25 and MiXCR, keeping in-frame beta chains. Entries are consolidated by CDR3 protein sequence, retaining the most common genes and DNA. Present in this sample are about 530,000 distinct CDR3 sequences, 12% of which were seen just once. About 9.4% of the sample is held by the ten biggest clonotypes. Results and caveats for the whole study, not just this receptor: The authors suggested that each seasonal influenza vaccination may recruit only a limited number of new T cells.

This TCR was recovered from a man in his fifties who received an inactivated influenza vaccine. Donor details come from another sample of the same person, matched by shared clones. Sample: PBMCs from blood, taken on the day of vaccination.

Here the CDR3 is given as CASSSPSLAGVDEQYF. The nucleotide sequence reads as follows: TGTGCCAGTAGTTCCCCGTCCCTAGCGGGAGTTGACGAGCAGTACTTC. The chain employs TRBV19 and TRBJ2-7, with 10 junctional bases fitting TRBD2. The V end gives up 5 bases and the J end 5 bases, leaving 12 bases in the junction not matched to a gene. The germline V gene (reference sequence) specifies LNHDA as CDR1 and SQIVND as CDR2. The CDR3 holds 16 amino acids from the cysteine to the phenylalanine. Of the read, only the CDR3 DNA is kept; its 48 bases are in frame from base 1.